This TCR beta chain was documented in a study of blood T cell repertoires in COVID-19. In the study overall: COVID-19 samples from acute and convalescent phases originated in the United States, Italy and Spain. In each case, the material was cDNA or gDNA derived from T cells, B-cell-depleted T cells, or PBMCs.

The V gene lost 0 bases and the J gene lost 12 bases, with 9 bases spanning the gap. The CDR3 has 13 residues. The germline CDR1 and CDR2 sequences are LGHDT and YNNKEL (reference sequence). Authors' analysis steps: Amplification of reference gene primers was used by the study to estimate nucleated cell counts. Repertoires were generated with immunoSEQ multiplex PCR, while TCRdb's copy carries only in-frame clones and drops some. For V, J and clone size, that table is used; D and trimming come from the DNA. The sample shows 120,000 or so clones, 83% of them seen only once. The specimen sequenced was peripheral blood. The chain recombines TRBV3-1 (or the pseudogene TRBV3-2) with TRBJ1-6; the D is unclear. The TCR comes from a man older than 75 with active or convalescent COVID-19. The CDR3 nucleotides read TGTGCCAGCAGCCAAGACCCTAAACGACCCCTCCACTTT. This encodes CASSQDPKRPLHF.